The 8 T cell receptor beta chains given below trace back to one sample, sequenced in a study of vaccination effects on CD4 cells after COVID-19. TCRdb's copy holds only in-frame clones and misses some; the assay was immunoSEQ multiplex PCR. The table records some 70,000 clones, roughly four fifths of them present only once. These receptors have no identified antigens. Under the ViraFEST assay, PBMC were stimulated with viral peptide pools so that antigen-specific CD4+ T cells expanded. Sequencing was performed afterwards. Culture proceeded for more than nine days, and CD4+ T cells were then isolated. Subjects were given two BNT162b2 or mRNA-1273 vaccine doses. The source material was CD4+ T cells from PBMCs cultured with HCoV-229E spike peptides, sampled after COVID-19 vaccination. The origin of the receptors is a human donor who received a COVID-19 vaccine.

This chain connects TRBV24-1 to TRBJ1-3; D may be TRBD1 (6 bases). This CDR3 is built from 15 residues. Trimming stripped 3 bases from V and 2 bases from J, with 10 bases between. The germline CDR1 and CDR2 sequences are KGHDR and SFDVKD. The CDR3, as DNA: TGTGCCACCAGTGATACCCGGGGGCCTGGAAACACCATATATTTT. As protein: CATSDTRGPGNTIYF.

The CDR3 sequence is CSALPGQGGGYTF. DNA for the CDR3: TGCAGCGCGCTCCCGGGACAGGGGGGGGGCTACACCTTC. The V and J genes are TRBV29-1 and TRBJ1-2; 11 nucleotides match TRBD1. Germline V CDR1 and CDR2: SQVTM, ANQGSEA. The CDR3 is 13 residues long. The V gene end was trimmed by 7 bases and the J gene end by 8 bases; junction bases not matched to a gene: 9.

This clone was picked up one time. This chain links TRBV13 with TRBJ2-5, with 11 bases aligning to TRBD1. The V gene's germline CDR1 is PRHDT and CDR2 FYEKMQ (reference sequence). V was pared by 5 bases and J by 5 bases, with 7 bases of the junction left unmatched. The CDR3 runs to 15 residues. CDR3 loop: CASSVGQGVAETQYF. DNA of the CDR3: TGTGCCAGCAGCGTGGGACAGGGGGTCGCCGAGACCCAGTACTTC.

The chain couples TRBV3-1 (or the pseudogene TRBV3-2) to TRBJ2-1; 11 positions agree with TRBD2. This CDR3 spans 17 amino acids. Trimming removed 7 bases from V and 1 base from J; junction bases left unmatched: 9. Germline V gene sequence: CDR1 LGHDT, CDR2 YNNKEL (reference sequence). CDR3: CASTDSGGAGSYNEQFF. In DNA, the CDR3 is TGTGCCAGCACCGATAGCGGGGGGGCCGGGTCCTACAATGAGCAGTTCTTC.

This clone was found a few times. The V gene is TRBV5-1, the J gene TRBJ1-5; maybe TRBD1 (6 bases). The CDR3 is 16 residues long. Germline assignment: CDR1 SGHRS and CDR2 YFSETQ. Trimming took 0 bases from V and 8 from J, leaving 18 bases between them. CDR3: CASSLEGTSQGEPQHF. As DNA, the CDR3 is TGCGCCAGCAGCTTGGAAGGGACATCCCAGGGAGAGCCCCAGCATTTT.

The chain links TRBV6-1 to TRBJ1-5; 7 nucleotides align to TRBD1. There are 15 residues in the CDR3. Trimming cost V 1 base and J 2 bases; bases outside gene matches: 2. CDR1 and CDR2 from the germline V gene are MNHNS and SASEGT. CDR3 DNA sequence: TGTGCCAGCAGTGAAGGTCAGGGGGGCAATCAGCCCCAGCATTTT. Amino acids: CASSEGQGGNQPQHF.

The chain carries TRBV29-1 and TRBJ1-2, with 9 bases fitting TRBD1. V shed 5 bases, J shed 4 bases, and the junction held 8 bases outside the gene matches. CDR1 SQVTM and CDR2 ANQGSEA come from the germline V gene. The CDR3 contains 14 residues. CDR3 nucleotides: TGCAGCGTTCTGAGGGACAGGGTTCGCTATGGCTACACCTTC. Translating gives CSVLRDRVRYGYTF.

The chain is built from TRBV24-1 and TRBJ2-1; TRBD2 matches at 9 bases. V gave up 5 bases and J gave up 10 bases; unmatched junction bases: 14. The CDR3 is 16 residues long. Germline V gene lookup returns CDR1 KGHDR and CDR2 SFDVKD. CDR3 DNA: TGTGCCACCAGTGTCGAAAGCGGGGGGCGGTTCAACGAGCAGTTCTTC. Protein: CATSVESGGRFNEQFF.